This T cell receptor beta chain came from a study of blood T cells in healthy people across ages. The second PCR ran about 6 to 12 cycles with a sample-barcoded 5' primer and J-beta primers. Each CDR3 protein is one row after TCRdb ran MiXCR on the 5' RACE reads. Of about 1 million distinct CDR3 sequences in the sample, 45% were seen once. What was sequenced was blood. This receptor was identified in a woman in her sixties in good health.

This chain's CDR3 is CASSSWTEEQYF. The CDR3 region has the DNA TGTGCCAGCAGCTCGTGGACTGAGGAGCAGTACTTC. This chain links TRBV7-6 with TRBJ2-7; D might be TRBD2 (5 bases). The CDR3 sequence is 12 residues long. CDR1 and CDR2 from the germline V gene are SGHVS and FNYEAQ. Trimming pared 4 bases from V and 7 bases from J, leaving 11 bases between.